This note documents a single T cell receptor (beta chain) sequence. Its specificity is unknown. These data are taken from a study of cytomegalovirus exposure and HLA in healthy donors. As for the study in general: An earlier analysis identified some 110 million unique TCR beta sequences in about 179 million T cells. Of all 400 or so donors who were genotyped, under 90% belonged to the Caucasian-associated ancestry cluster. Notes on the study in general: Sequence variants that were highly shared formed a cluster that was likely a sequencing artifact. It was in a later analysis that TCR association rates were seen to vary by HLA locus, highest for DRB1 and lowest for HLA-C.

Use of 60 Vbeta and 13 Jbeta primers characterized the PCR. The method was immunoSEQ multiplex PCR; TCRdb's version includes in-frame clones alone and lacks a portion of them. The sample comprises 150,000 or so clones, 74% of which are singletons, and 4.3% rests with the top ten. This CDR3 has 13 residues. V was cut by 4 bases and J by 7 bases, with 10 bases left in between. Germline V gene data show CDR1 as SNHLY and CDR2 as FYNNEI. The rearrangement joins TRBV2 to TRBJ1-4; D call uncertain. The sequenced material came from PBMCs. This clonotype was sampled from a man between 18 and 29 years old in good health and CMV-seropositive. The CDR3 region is CASSADFSEKLFF. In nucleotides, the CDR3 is TGTGCCAGCAGTGCGGACTTTAGTGAAAAACTGTTTTTT. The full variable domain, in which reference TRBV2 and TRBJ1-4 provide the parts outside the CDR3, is EPEVTQTPSHQVTQMGQEVILRCVPISNHLYFYWYRQILGQKVEFLVSFYNNEISEKSEIFDDQFSVERPDGSNFTLKIRSTKLEDSAMYFCASSADFSEKLFFGSGTQLSVL.